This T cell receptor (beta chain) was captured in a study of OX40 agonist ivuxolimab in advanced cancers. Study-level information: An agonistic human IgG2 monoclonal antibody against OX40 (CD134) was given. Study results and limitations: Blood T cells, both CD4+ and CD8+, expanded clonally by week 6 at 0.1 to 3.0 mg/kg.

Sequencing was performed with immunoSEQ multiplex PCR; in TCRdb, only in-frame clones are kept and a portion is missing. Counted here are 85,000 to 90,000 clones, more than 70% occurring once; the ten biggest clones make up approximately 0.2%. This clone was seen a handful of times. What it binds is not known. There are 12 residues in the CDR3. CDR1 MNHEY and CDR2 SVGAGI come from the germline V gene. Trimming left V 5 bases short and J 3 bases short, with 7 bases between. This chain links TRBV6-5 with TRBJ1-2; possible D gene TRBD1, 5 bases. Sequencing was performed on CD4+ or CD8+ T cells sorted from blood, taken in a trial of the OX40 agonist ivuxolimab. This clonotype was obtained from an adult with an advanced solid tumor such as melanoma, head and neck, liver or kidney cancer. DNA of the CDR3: TGTGCCAGCAGTACAGGTTACTATGGCTACACCTTC. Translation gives CASSTGYYGYTF.